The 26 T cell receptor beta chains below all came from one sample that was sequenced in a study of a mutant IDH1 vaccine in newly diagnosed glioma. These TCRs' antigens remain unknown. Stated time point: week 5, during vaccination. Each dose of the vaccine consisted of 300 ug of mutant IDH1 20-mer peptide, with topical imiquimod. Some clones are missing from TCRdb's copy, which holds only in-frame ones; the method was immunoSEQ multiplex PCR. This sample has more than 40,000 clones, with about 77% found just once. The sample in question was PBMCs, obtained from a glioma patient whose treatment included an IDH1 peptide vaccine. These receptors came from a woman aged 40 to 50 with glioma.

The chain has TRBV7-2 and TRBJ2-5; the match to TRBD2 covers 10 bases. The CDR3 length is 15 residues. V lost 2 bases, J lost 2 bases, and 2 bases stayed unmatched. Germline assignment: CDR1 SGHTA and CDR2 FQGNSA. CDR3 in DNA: TGTGCCAGCAGCTTAAATAGCGGGGGGCAAGAGACCCAGTACTTC. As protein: CASSLNSGGQETQYF.

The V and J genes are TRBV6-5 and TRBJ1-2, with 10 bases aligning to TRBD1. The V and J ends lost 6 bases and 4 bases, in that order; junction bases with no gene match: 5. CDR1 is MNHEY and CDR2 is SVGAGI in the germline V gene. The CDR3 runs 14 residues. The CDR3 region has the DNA TGTGCCAGCAGCAGACAGGGGGCAGGCTATGGCTACACCTTC. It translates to CASSRQGAGYGYTF.

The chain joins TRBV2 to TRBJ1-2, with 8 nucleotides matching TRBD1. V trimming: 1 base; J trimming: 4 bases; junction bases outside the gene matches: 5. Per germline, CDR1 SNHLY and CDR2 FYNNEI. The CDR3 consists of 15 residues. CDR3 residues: CASSEGTGRFYGYTF. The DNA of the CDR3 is TGTGCCAGCAGTGAAGGGACAGGGAGGTTCTATGGCTACACCTTC.

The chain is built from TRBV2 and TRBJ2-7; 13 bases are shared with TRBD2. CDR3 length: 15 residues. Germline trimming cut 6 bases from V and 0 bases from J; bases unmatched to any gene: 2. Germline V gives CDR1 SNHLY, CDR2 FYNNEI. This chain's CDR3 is CASRGLAGPSYEQYF. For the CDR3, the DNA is TGTGCCAGCAGGGGACTAGCGGGGCCCTCCTACGAGCAGTACTTC.

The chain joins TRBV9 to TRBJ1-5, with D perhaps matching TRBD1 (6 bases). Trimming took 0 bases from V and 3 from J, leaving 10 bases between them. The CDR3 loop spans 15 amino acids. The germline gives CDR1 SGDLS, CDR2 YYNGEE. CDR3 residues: CASSVGGGFNQPQHF. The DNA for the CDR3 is TGTGCCAGCAGCGTAGGAGGGGGGTTCAATCAGCCCCAGCATTTT.

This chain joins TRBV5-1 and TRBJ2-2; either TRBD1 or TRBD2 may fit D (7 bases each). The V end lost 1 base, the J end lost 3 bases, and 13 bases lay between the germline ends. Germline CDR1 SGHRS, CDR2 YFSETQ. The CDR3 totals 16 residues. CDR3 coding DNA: TGCGCCAGCAGCTTGCTACAGGGGAGGGACACCGGGGAGCTGTTTTTT. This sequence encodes CASSLLQGRDTGELFF.

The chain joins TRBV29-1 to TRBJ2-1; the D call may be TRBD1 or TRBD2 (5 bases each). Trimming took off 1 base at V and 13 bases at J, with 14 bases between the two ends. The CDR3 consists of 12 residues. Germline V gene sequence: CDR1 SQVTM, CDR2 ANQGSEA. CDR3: CSVEGGTRGQFF. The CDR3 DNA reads TGCAGCGTTGAAGGGGGAACGAGGGGCCAGTTCTTC.

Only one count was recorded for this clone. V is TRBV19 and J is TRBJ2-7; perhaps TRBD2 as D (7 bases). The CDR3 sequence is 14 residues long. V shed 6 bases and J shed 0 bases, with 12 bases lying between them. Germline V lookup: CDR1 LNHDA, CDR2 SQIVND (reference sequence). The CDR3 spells CASRRGGDSYEQYF. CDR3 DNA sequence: TGTGCCAGTAGGAGGGGGGGGGACTCCTACGAGCAGTACTTC.

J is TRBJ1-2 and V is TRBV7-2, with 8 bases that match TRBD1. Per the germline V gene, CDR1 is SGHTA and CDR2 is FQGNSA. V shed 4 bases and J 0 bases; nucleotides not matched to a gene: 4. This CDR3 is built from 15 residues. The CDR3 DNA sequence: TGTGCCAGCAGCTACGGACAGGGAGCTAACTATGGCTACACCTTC. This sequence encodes CASSYGQGANYGYTF.

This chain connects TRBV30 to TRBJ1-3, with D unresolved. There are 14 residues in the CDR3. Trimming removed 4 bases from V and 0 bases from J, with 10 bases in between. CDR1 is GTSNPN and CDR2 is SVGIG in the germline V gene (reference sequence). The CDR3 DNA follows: TGTGCCTGGAACCGACTGGTCTCTGGAAACACCATATATTTT. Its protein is CAWNRLVSGNTIYF.

CDR3 coding DNA: TGTGCCAGCTCACCCCTGACTGGGGAGCTGTTTTTT. Translation gives CASSPLTGELFF. The V gene is TRBV18, the J gene TRBJ2-2; no reliable D call. This CDR3 is 12 amino acids long. Germline CDR1 reads KGHSH; CDR2 reads LQKENI. V shed 3 bases and J shed 8 bases, with 7 bases lying between them.

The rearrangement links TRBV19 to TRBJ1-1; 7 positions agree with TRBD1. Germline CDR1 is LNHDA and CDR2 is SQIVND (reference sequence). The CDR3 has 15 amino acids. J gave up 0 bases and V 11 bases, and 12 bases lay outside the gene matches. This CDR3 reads CASWGGQTMNTEAFF. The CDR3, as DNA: TGTGCCTCCTGGGGGGGACAGACGATGAACACTGAAGCTTTCTTT. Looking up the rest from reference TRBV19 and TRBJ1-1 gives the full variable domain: DGGITQSPKYLFRKEGQNVTLSCEQNLNHDAMYWYRQDPGQGLRLIYYSQIVNDFQKGDIAEGYSVSREKKESFPLTVTSAQKNPTAFYLCASWGGQTMNTEAFFGQGTRLTVV.

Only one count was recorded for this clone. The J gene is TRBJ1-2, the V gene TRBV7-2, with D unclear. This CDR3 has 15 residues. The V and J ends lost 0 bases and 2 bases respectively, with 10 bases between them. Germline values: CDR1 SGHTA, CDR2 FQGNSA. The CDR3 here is CASSLAEAGNYGYTF. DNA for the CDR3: TGTGCCAGCAGCTTAGCGGAAGCGGGAAACTATGGCTACACCTTC.

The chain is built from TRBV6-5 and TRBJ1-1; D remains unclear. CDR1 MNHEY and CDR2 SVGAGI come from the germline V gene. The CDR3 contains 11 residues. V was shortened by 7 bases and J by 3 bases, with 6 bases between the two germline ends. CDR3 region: CASTRYTEAFF. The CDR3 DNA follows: TGTGCCAGCACTCGGTACACTGAAGCTTTCTTT.

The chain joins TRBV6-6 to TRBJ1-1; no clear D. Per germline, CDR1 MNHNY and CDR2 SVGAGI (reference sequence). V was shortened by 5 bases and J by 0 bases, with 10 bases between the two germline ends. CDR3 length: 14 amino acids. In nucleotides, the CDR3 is TGTGCCAGCAGTCTCACAACACTGAACACTGAAGCTTTCTTT. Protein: CASSLTTLNTEAFF.

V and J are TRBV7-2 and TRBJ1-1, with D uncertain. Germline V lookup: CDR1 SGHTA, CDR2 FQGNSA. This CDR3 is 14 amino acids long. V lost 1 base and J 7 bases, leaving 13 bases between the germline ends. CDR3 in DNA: TGTGCCAGCAGCTTAGTTGGGGTCCGGGGTGAAGCTTTCTTT. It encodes CASSLVGVRGEAFF.

The CDR3 bases are TGTGCCAGCAGTGAAGGCCCGGATTCTAATTCACCCCTCCACTTT. Translated: CASSEGPDSNSPLHF. V is TRBV6-1 and J is TRBJ1-6; no definite D call. This CDR3 has 15 amino acids. CDR1 is MNHNS and CDR2 is SASEGT in the germline V gene. Trimming removed 1 base from V and 6 bases from J, with 10 bases in between.

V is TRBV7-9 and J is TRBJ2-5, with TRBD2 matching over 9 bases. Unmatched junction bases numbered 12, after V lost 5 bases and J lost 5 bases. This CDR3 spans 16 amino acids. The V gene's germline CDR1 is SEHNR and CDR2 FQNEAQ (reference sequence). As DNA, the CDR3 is TGTGCCAGCAGCGGCTCTAGCGGGGCTTTGGGTGAGACCCAGTACTTC. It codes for CASSGSSGALGETQYF.

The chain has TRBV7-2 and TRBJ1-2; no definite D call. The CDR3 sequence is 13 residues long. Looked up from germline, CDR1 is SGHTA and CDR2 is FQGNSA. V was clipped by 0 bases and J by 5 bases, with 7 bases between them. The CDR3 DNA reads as TGTGCCAGCAGCTTAGCAACAGCTTATGGCTACACCTTC. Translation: CASSLATAYGYTF.

CDR3 amino acids: CASSDNPTNEKLFF. CDR3 sequence (DNA): TGTGCCAGCAGTGACAACCCAACTAATGAAAAACTGTTTTTT. V gene TRBV6-1 combines with J gene TRBJ1-4; D ambiguous. V was shortened by 3 bases and J by 0 bases, with 5 bases between the two germline ends. The CDR3 sequence is 14 residues long. The germline gives CDR1 MNHNS, CDR2 SASEGT.

For the CDR3, the DNA is TGTGCCAGCAGCTTAAGGGGGGGCGTTAATGAAAAACTGTTTTTT. It codes for CASSLRGGVNEKLFF. The V gene is TRBV7-2, the J gene TRBJ1-4, with D maybe TRBD1 (6 bases). The V end lost 2 bases, the J end lost 4 bases, and 11 bases lay between the germline ends. The germline CDR1 and CDR2 sequences are SGHTA and FQGNSA. This CDR3 region has 15 residues.

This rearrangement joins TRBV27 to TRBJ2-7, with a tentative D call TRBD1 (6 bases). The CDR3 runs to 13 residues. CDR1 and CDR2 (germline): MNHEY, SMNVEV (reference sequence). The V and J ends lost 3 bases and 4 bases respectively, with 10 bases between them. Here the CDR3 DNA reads TGTGCCAGCAGTTTGGGGGCGGGTTACGAGCAGTACTTC. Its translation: CASSLGAGYEQYF.

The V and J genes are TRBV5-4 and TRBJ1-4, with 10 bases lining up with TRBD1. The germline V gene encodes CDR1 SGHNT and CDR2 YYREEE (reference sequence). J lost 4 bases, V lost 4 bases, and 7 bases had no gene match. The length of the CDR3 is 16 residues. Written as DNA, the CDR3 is TGTGCCAGCAGCACGGACAGGGGGGCCTATAATGAAAAACTGTTTTTT. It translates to CASSTDRGAYNEKLFF. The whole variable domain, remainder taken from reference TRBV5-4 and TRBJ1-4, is ETGVTQSPTHLIKTRGQQVTLRCSSQSGHNTVSWYQQALGQGPQFIFQYYREEENGRGNFPPRFSGLQFPNYSSELNVNALELDDSALYLCASSTDRGAYNEKLFFGSGTQLSVL.

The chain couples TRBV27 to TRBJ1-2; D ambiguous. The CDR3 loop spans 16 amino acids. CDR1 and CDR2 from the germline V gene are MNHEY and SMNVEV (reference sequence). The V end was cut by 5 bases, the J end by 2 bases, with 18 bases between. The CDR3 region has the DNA TGTGCCAGCAGTCTTAAACCAATAACCTCGAACTATGGCTACACCTTC. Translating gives CASSLKPITSNYGYTF.

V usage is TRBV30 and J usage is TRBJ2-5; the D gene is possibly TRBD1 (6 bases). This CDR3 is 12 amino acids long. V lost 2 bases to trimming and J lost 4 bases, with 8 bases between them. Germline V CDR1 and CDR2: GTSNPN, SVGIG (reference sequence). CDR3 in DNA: TGTGCCTGGAGTTCACAGGGAGAGACCCAGTACTTC. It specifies CAWSSQGETQYF.

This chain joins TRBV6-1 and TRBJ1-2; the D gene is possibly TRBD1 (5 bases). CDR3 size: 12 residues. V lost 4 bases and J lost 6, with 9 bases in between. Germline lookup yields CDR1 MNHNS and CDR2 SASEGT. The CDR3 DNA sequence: TGTGCCAGCAGTGCCAGGGTTGATGGCTACACCTTC. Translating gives CASSARVDGYTF.